This T cell receptor beta chain was recovered during a study of cytomegalovirus exposure and HLA in healthy donors. Regarding this clone: Antigen specificity is unknown.

PCR used 60 Vbeta primers and 13 Jbeta primers. The method was immunoSEQ multiplex PCR; TCRdb's version includes in-frame clones alone and lacks a portion of them. This sample has about 130,000 clones; under 85% occur once, and the top ten carry less than 7%. V lost 5 bases to trimming and J lost 9 bases; unmatched junction nucleotides: 11. The CDR3 is 15 residues long. Germline-derived CDR1 and CDR2 are SGHNT and YENEEA. Study-wide results and limits: Analyses of presence and absence presupposed an approximately uniform sequencing depth across donors.

The gene calls are TRBV11-3 and TRBJ2-1; 9 positions agree with TRBD1. Sequenced: PBMCs. This sequence was found in a woman aged 50 to 65 in good health and CMV-seropositive. CDR3 bases: TGTGCCAGCAGCATTGGGACAGGGATGGGTGGTGAGCAGTTCTTC. Protein: CASSIGTGMGGEQFF.